This T cell receptor (beta chain) stems from a study of T cell responses to AZD1222 COVID-19 vaccine (dated by TCRdb to about 2021). In terms of the full investigation: AZD1222 recipients with second doses at about 4 weeks or about 12 weeks were pooled, because spike-specific TCR depth and breadth did not differ between schedules. Enrollment into the trials was organized by age into subgroups of 18-55, 56-69 and 70-plus years, and those subgroups contained approximately 150, 30 and 60 TCR-sequenced participants, respectively. TCR sequencing was performed for 230 to 250 trial participants, of whom about 210 were given two doses of AZD1222 and around 25 were given two doses of MenACWY control vaccine.

The CDR3 regions of human TCRbeta chains were subjected to immunosequencing. Processing in the source paper ran as follows. TCRs in the repertoires were matched against a reference library of SARS-CoV-2-specific TCRs that had been generated with the MIRA antigen-specificity platform. Breadth was defined as the fraction of unique TCRs that were SARS-CoV-2-associated, and depth was defined as the fraction of total T cells that were SARS-CoV-2-associated. Each spike-specific TCR was assigned to its reactive spike region and to a CD4 or CD8 class using the MIRA data. Log10-transformed breadth and depth values were compared by one-way ANOVA with Sidak's multiple comparisons tests. The table was pulled from immuneACCESS by TCRdb, which kept in-frame rearrangements only. Such tables lose some clones; where checked, under half of the loss comes from unresolved V genes, and the rest has no known cause. The V and J calls and clone size were taken over from that table, and D and trimming were inferred from the DNA. This sample gives over 130,000 clones in total; roughly 91% of them show up just once. The ten most abundant clones make up around 5% of the sample.

Per the publication, the time point label means: baseline before first vaccination. Vaccinee samples came from UK trials COV001 and COV002, including a single-blind randomized controlled phase 2/3 trial of AZD1222 (ChAdOx1 nCoV-19) in healthy adults. For TCRbeta chain sequencing, PBMC samples were collected from trial participants at day 0 and at day 28 after the second dose. Sequences LNHDA (CDR1) and SQIVND (CDR2) are obtained from the germline V gene (reference sequence). V is cut by 4 bases and J by 0 bases, and the space between the germline ends is 12 bases. The CDR3 holds 15 amino acids from the cysteine to the phenylalanine. Only the CDR3 DNA is retained, 45 bases long and in frame from the first base. The full study reports these points: Only a handful of AZD1222 recipients were SARS-CoV-2 seropositive at baseline, limiting conclusions about previously exposed vaccinees. After two AZD1222 doses, both the breadth and the depth of spike-specific TCRs were significantly higher than at day 0 and than in MenACWY recipients. In the small 56-69-year group, the increase in depth fell short of significance, most likely because of low power. Most participants were white British and females outnumbered males, and the authors suggested that clonal diversity may have been underestimated. Nearly half of unique spike-specific TCRs reportedly recognized epitopes outside regions mutated in the B.1.351 and B.1.1.7 variants. No day 14 peak-response samples were available, so repertoires were characterized only after the peak T cell response. The whole spike protein was spanned by vaccine-associated CD4 TCRs, and dominant responses were seen in regions 160-218 and 743-854.

In regard to this clone: What antigen it recognizes has not been identified. Base qualities are missing; no much larger clone stands one base away.

The rearranged chain carries TRBV19 and TRBJ1-2; the D gene remains uncertain. The clonotype originates from an adult in good health. Material: peripheral blood, obtained on day 0 of AZD1222 vaccination. The bases are TGTGCCAGTAGTAGCGGGCAGGCCCCTAACTATGGCTACACCTTC. The resulting protein is CASSSGQAPNYGYTF. With the portions outside the CDR3 filled from the reference TRBV19 and TRBJ1-2 genes, the complete variable region becomes DGGITQSPKYLFRKEGQNVTLSCEQNLNHDAMYWYRQDPGQGLRLIYYSQIVNDFQKGDIAEGYSVSREKKESFPLTVTSAQKNPTAFYLCASSSGQAPNYGYTFGSGTRLTVV.